This entry concerns a single TCR beta chain. Its antigen is currently unknown. The library came from three nested PCR rounds adapted from ARM-PCR protocols. TCRdb reprocessed the multiplex PCR reads via MiXCR and lists one record per CDR3 protein. The table records around 99,000 distinct CDR3 sequences, 50% to 70% of them present only once. This sample is part of a study of tumor and adjacent non-tumor tissue in lung cancer. Overall study context: The patients, 10 men and roughly 5 women, were about 31 to 76 with stage I to III disease. Study-level findings and limits: Tumor tissue had significantly higher TCR diversity than normal lung.

The template was RNA from unsorted bulk tissue. This non-tumor lung sample came from over 3 cm beyond the tumor edge. Sequences were obtained from distant non-tumor lung tissue. This sequence originates from a man aged 60-69 years with non-small cell lung cancer.

CDR3 residues: CASSHAGTSGKGEQFF. The CDR3, as DNA: TGTGCCAGCAGCCATGCTGGGACTAGCGGGAAAGGTGAGCAGTTCTTC. This chain uses TRBV4-2 with TRBJ2-1, with 13 bases fitting TRBD2. This CDR3 is 16 amino acids long. Trimming at V came to 3 bases and at J to 9 bases, leaving 8 bases not matched to a gene. Germline values: CDR1 LGHNA, CDR2 YNFKEQ.